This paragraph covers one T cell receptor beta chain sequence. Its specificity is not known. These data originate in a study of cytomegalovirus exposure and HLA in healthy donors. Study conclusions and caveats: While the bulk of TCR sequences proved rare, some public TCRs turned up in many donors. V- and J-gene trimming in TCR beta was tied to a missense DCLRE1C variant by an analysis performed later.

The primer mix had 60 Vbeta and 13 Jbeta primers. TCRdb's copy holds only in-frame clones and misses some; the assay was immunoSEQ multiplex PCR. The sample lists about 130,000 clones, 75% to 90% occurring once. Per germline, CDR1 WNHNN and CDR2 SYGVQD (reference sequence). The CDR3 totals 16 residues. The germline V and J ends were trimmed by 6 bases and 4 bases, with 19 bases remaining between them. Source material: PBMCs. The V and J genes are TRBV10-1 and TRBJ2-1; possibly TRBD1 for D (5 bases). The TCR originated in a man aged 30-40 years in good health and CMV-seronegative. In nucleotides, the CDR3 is TGCGCCAGCAGCCCCGGGCCCAGGACAATTTACAATGAGCAGTTCTTC. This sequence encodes CASSPGPRTIYNEQFF.